The T cell receptor (beta chain) described here comes from a study of blood T cell repertoires in COVID-19. The overall study: The origin of the acute and convalescent COVID-19 samples was the United States, Italy and Spain. PBMCs, B-cell-depleted T cells, or T cells were the source of the cDNA or gDNA that made up the material.

Authors' analysis steps: Reference gene primer amplification gave nucleated cell count estimates. Profiled with immunoSEQ multiplex PCR; TCRdb holds only in-frame clones, not every one. That table supplies the V and J calls and clone size; D and trimming were determined from the DNA. The table has over 25,000 clones, more than 80% seen once; the top ten hold around a tenth. This clonotype was obtained from a man aged 60 to 69 with acute or convalescent COVID-19. The sequenced material came from peripheral blood.

The CDR3 DNA sequence: TGTGCCAGTACCACCCCTTGGAGGGGGCCTAACTATGGCTACACCTTC. It yields the protein CASTTPWRGPNYGYTF. This chain links TRBV19 with TRBJ1-2; 7 bases line up with TRBD1. This CDR3 has 16 residues. With 7 bases clipped from V and 0 bases from J, the junction kept 11 bases outside the gene matches. CDR1 is LNHDA, CDR2 SQIVND, per germline (reference sequence). Full variable domain (remainder filled in from reference TRBV19 and TRBJ1-2): DGGITQSPKYLFRKEGQNVTLSCEQNLNHDAMYWYRQDPGQGLRLIYYSQIVNDFQKGDIAEGYSVSREKKESFPLTVTSAQKNPTAFYLCASTTPWRGPNYGYTFGSGTRLTVV.